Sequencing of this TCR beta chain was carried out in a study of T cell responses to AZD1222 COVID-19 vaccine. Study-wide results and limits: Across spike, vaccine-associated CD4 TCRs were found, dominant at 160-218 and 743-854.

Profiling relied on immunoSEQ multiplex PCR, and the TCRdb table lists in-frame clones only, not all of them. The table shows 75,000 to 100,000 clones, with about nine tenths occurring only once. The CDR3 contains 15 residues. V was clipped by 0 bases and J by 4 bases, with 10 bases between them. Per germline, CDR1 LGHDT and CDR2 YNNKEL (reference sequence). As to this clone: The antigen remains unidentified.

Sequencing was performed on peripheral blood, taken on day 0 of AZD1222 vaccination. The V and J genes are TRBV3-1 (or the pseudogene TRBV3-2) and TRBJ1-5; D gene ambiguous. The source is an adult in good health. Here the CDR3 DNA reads TGTGCCAGCAGCCAAGATAAAGGAAGGAATCAGCCCCAGCATTTT. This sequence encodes CASSQDKGRNQPQHF.